The T cell receptor beta chain described here comes from a study of blood T cell repertoires in COVID-19 (TCRdb year 2020). Regarding the research as a whole: The collaborator samples originated in the United States, Italy and Spain and spanned the acute and convalescent phases of COVID-19. The material from the prospective study consisted of cDNA or gDNA derived from T cells, B-cell-depleted T cells, or PBMCs. Subjects who had been exposed to COVID-19, were actively infected with it, or had recovered from it provided the deeply sampled blood TCRbeta repertoires that made up the dataset. A freely available public database, intended as a resource for researchers studying the immune response to SARS-CoV-2, is where the repertoires were released. The samples were drawn from two sources: the first 160 participants of the ongoing ImmuneRACE study, and 1,200 or so subjects contributed by 6 global collaborators. Nearly every sample came with metadata listing a de-identified subject ID, COVID-19 status, age in years and sex. Where available, HLA class I and class II types were taken from metadata supplied by the sample provider and were not determined by assay-based typing. On the study overall, not on this receptor specifically: The quantity of clinical and demographic metadata differed by source and by participant and was supplied without curation.

As concerns this clone: Its antigen is still unknown. There are no base qualities to consult, and no much larger clone falls within one base.

Participants in the prospective study were enrolled through a virtual design, were aged 18 to 89 years, and lived in 24 United States geographic areas. Cohort assignment in the prospective study relied on participant-reported clinical history from a screening survey and a study questionnaire. Recovered participants in ImmuneRACE Cohort 3 were defined by two consecutive negative NP/OP PCR tests, clearance by a healthcare professional, or resolution of symptoms. Mobile phlebotomists in the prospective study collected whole blood, serum and a nasopharyngeal or oropharyngeal swab from every participant. Participants in the prospective study had the option to provide additional blood draws and questionnaires over a roughly two-month period. Prospective study blood samples were shipped either frozen or at room temperature before DNA extraction. TCRbeta CDR3 regions were amplified from genomic DNA using the immunoSEQ Assay, a bias-controlled multiplex PCR. In the original analysis: Nucleated cell counts per sample were estimated from amplification of reference gene primers within the assay. To quantify the absolute abundance of each unique TCRbeta CDR3 rearrangement, sequence reads were collapsed and filtered. For each sample, productive Simpson clonality was calculated as the square root of Simpson's diversity index over productive rearrangements. Sourced from immuneACCESS, this table was stored by TCRdb with only in-frame sequences that have V and J called. A share of the clones is absent; for the studies checked, an unresolved V gene accounts for under half, and the remainder has no known explanation. The V and J calls and clone size were taken over from that table, and D and trimming were inferred from the DNA. The sample data list approximately 310,000 clones, and 80% to 90% of these were observed just once. The ten largest make up around 2.2% of the sample.

CDR1 SGHTS and CDR2 YDEGEE were looked up in the germline V gene. The CDR3 holds 14 amino acids from the cysteine to the phenylalanine. The read is trimmed to its CDR3 DNA, 42 bases read in frame from base 1. Cut back by 3 bases and 0 bases, the V and J ends lie 9 bases apart. This receptor was identified in a man aged 30-40 years who had recovered from COVID-19. Sequenced: PBMCs or T cells enriched from blood (not recorded which). This chain joins TRBV5-8 to TRBJ1-1, and perhaps TRBD1 as D gene, on 6 matching bases. The DNA sequence is TGTGCCAGCAGCTCAGACAGGATGAACACTGAAGCTTTCTTT. Its product reads: CASSSDRMNTEAFF.